Described below is a single T cell receptor (beta chain) sequence and its context. What it binds is unknown. Germline V gives CDR1 SGHRS, CDR2 YFSETQ. V was cut by 7 bases and J by 4 bases, with 12 bases left in between. The CDR3 totals 12 residues. The entry originates in a study of T cell responses to AZD1222 COVID-19 vaccine. Overall study findings and caveats: CD4 TCRs covered the whole spike, strongest at regions 160-218 and 743-854. There were repertoire samples only from the period after the peak T cell response. Females outnumbered males among donors, who were mostly white British; clonal diversity was possibly underestimated. Regions left unmutated in variants are reportedly the target of nearly half of spike-specific TCRs.

Generated by immunoSEQ multiplex PCR, the TCRdb table keeps only in-frame clones and is missing some. Here the sample spans 150,000 or so clones, roughly nine tenths being singletons. This clonotype was obtained from an adult in good health. The sequencing used peripheral blood, collected on day 0 of AZD1222 vaccination. The J gene is TRBJ2-7, the V gene TRBV5-1; D is possibly TRBD2 (6 bases). CDR3 sequence (DNA): TGCGCCAGCGGGGACTCGCTATACGAGCAGTACTTC. Translating it yields CASGDSLYEQYF. Together with reference TRBV5-1 and TRBJ2-7, the CDR3 gives the full variable domain: KAGVTQTPRYLIKTRGQQVTLSCSPISGHRSVSWYQQTPGQGLQFLFEYFSETQRNKGNFPGRFSGRQFSNSRSEMNVSTLELGDSALYLCASGDSLYEQYFGPGTRLTVT.